This TCR beta chain derives from a study of blood T cells in healthy people across ages. A J-beta primer mix and a sample-barcoded 5' primer were used in a second PCR of roughly 6 to 12 cycles. In TCRdb, the 5' RACE reads were re-called with MiXCR into one record per CDR3 protein. In the table there are 800,000 to 1,300,000 distinct CDR3 sequences, under 30% of which are singletons. Notes on the study in general: Per-million-T-cell TCR beta diversity fell roughly linearly with age.

No fewer than 5 micrograms of total RNA were isolated from every sample. CDR3 length: 15 residues. The germline V gene encodes CDR1 LNHNV and CDR2 YYDKDF (reference sequence). V lost 1 base to trimming and J lost 6 bases; unmatched junction nucleotides: 4. In regard to this clonotype: Its target is unknown.

The same data also contributed to another study, on T cells of mothers and their children. From that paper: Researchers report slightly higher, though non-significant, overlap in related mother-child pairs than in unrelated pairs.

The sequence was obtained from a girl aged 2 to 9 in good health. The sample comprised blood. V gene TRBV15 combines with J gene TRBJ2-1; the match to TRBD1 covers 9 bases. The CDR3 sequence: CATSRGQGEPNEQFF. The CDR3 DNA follows: TGTGCCACCAGCAGAGGACAGGGGGAACCCAATGAGCAGTTCTTC.